These T cell receptor beta chains were read from a single sample in a study of cytomegalovirus exposure and HLA in healthy donors. Here immunoSEQ multiplex PCR was the method, and the copy in TCRdb shows in-frame clones only, minus some. The sample shows 100,000 to 150,000 clones, roughly 60% of them seen only once. The sequenced sample was PBMCs. The receptors were sampled from a woman between 40 and 50 years old in good health and CMV-seronegative. CDR3s include the opening cysteine and the closing phenylalanine or tryptophan. The order of the fields is J gene, clone size, D gene, V gene, CDR3 DNA, CDR3 protein. The D gene is left open where the match is weak. The size field is filled for only some rows; it gives once, few, many or a size class.

TRBJ2-3 few NA TRBV2 TGTGCCAGCAGTGAAATTAGTCCGGGTCCGGATACGCAGTATTTT CASSEISPGPDTQYF
TRBJ1-1 NA NA TRBV6-5 TGTGCCAGCAGTTACCCCGGACAGCAGAACACTGAAGCTTTCTTT CASSYPGQQNTEAFF
TRBJ2-7 NA TRBD1 TRBV28 TGTGCCAGCAGCTCCGGGACAGGGAGGTTCGAGCAGTACTTC CASSSGTGRFEQYF
TRBJ1-4 NA TRBD1 TRBV19 TGTGCCAGTAGCCCGACAGGGGTGACTGAAAAACTGTTTTTT CASSPTGVTEKLFF
TRBJ1-1 few TRBD1 TRBV6-1 TGTGCCAGCAGTCTGGGACAGATGAACACTGAAGCTTTCTTT CASSLGQMNTEAFF
TRBJ2-7 few NA TRBV5-1 TGCGCCAGCAGCTTGTCAGGGTACGAGCAGTACTTC CASSLSGYEQYF
TRBJ1-1 NA NA TRBV11-2 TGTGCCAGCAGCTTCAGGGGGAACACTGAAGCTTTCTTT CASSFRGNTEAFF
TRBJ2-7 many NA TRBV11-2 TGTGCCAGCAGCTTAGGGTCAGCGGCTTTGAGCTCCTACGAGCAGTACTTC CASSLGSAALSSYEQYF
TRBJ2-1 few TRBD2 TRBV4-1 TGCGCCAGCAGCCAAGATCCCCCGACTAGCGGGGTTTACAATGAGCAGTTCTTC CASSQDPPTSGVYNEQFF
TRBJ1-1 NA NA TRBV18 TGTGCCAGCTCACCACGGACAGCCCCGAACACTGAAGCTTTCTTT CASSPRTAPNTEAFF
TRBJ1-1 NA NA TRBV9 TGTGCCAGCAGCGCTTACTCTGTCGGTGAGAACACTGAAGCTTTCTTT CASSAYSVGENTEAFF
TRBJ2-7 few NA TRBV7-3 TGTGCCAGCAGCCACGGGGGGCAAAGCTACGAGCAGTACTTC CASSHGGQSYEQYF
TRBJ1-2 NA NA TRBV30 TGTGCCTGGGGGACACTTCGCGACAGCTACACCTTC CAWGTLRDSYTF
TRBJ1-3 NA NA TRBV7-2 TGTGCCAGCAGCCCCCTTTATGGAAACACCATATATTTT CASSPLYGNTIYF
TRBJ2-7 NA NA TRBV7-9 TGTGCCAGCAGCCCAGACGGGTACGAGCAGTACTTC CASSPDGYEQYF
TRBJ2-4 NA NA TRBV4-3 TGCGCCAGCAGCCAAGATAGACAGTTAGCCAAAAACATTCAGTACTTC CASSQDRQLAKNIQYF
TRBJ1-6 NA TRBD1 TRBV5-1 TGCGCCAGCGGGGACAGGGGGAATTCACCCCTCCACTTT CASGDRGNSPLHF
TRBJ1-2 NA NA TRBV5-1 TGCGCCAGCAGCTACGGAGGGGAGATGACCGGCTACACCTTC CASSYGGEMTGYTF
TRBJ1-1 NA NA TRBV7-2 TGTGCCAGCAGGTGGACAGTACCGGGGACTGAAGCTTTCTTT CASRWTVPGTEAFF
TRBJ1-1 NA NA TRBV5-1 TGCGCCAGCAGCTTGGATGGTGCGCCTATGAACACTGAAGCTTTCTTT CASSLDGAPMNTEAFF
TRBJ2-7 NA TRBD2 TRBV5-4 TGTGCCAGCAGCCAAATGAAAATAGCGGGGGGGCCCTACGAGCAGTACTTC CASSQMKIAGGPYEQYF
TRBJ1-1 NA NA TRBV4-1 TGCGCCAGCAGCTCGGGGGGGAAAATCCCCTTGAACACTGAAGCTTTCTTT CASSSGGKIPLNTEAFF
TRBJ2-1 NA NA TRBV10-1 TGCGCCACTCCGACGGGGAACGGTTACGAGCAGTTCTTC CATPTGNGYEQFF
TRBJ1-1 NA NA TRBV19 TGTGCCAGTAGGCGCGGGCCCCCTATGAACACTGAAGCTTTCTTT CASRRGPPMNTEAFF
TRBJ2-7 NA TRBD2 TRBV14 TGTGCCAGCAGCCCTCTACTAGCGGGGCGGTACGAGCAGTACTTC CASSPLLAGRYEQYF
TRBJ2-7 NA NA TRBV19 TGTGCCAGTAGTCCTTCAGCCTACGAGCAGTACTTC CASSPSAYEQYF
TRBJ2-7 NA NA TRBV10-3 TGTGCCATCAGTGAGTTGGACAGCTCCTACGAGCAGTACTTC CAISELDSSYEQYF
TRBJ2-3 NA TRBD1 TRBV5-1 TGCGCCAGCAGCTTTGCCCAGGGGGCCGATACGCAGTATTTT CASSFAQGADTQYF
TRBJ1-2 few NA TRBV20-1 TGCAGTGCCGGTCCGCGTGGCTACACCTTC CSAGPRGYTF
TRBJ1-2 few TRBD1 TRBV19 TGTGCCAGTTCGCCAGGGGGTCCCTCTATGGGCTACACCTTC CASSPGGPSMGYTF
TRBJ1-4 few TRBD1 TRBV28 TGTGCCAGCAGTTCTCAGGGGGCGCGTGAAAAACTGTTTTTT CASSSQGAREKLFF
TRBJ2-3 few NA TRBV9 TGTGCCAGCAGCGTACGGGGGAGTTGGCAGGATACGCAGTATTTT CASSVRGSWQDTQYF
TRBJ1-2 NA NA TRBV2 TGTGCCAGCAGTCTCAGGGCCTCTAACTATGGCTACACCTTC CASSLRASNYGYTF
TRBJ1-5 NA TRBD1 TRBV25-1 TGTGCCAGCAGTCAGACAGGGAGGAATCAGCCCCAGCATTTT CASSQTGRNQPQHF
TRBJ2-5 NA NA TRBV1 TGCACCAGCAGCCAAGATGGCGGCCGGGAGACCCAGTACTTC CTSSQDGGRETQYF
TRBJ1-4 NA TRBD1 TRBV7-9 TGTGCCAGCAGCTTAAAAGGGGGCGAGGAAAAACTGTTTTTT CASSLKGGEEKLFF
TRBJ2-2 NA NA TRBV15 TGTGCCACCAGCAGAGACCCCGGGGCCGGGGAGCTGTTTTTT CATSRDPGAGELFF
TRBJ2-3 once TRBD2 TRBV7-9 TGTGCCAGCAGCTTAGCTGACGGGGGGGAGGATACGCAGTATTTT CASSLADGGEDTQYF
TRBJ1-1 few NA TRBV19 TGTGCCAGTAGTACAGGGGTTCGGGGCACTGAAGCTTTCTTT CASSTGVRGTEAFF
TRBJ1-4 NA NA TRBV30 TGTGCCTGGAGTATCGGGGGGTTGAATGAAAAACTGTTTTTT CAWSIGGLNEKLFF
TRBJ1-3 NA NA TRBV30 TGTGCCTGGAGTGGAGCTCCCAGGGCAGGGAGGGGAAACACCATATATTTT CAWSGAPRAGRGNTIYF
TRBJ1-6 few NA TRBV10-3 TGTGCCATCAACGGTCAAGATAATTCACCCCTCCACTTT CAINGQDNSPLHF
TRBJ2-3 few NA TRBV7-2 TGTGCCAGCAGCCTTGGACACATACCCACAGATACGCAGTATTTT CASSLGHIPTDTQYF
TRBJ1-6 few NA TRBV4-1 TGCGCCAGCAGCCAATACAGCTCCTATAATTCACCCCTCCACTTT CASSQYSSYNSPLHF
TRBJ1-3 NA TRBD1 TRBV9 TGTGCCAGCAGCGAAGGGACAGGGGAGTATGGAAACACCATATATTTT CASSEGTGEYGNTIYF
TRBJ2-3 NA NA TRBV7-2 TGTGCCAGCAGCCCAAGGACTGCAAGCACAGATACGCAGTATTTT CASSPRTASTDTQYF
TRBJ2-6 NA TRBD1 TRBV27 TGTGCCAGCAGACAGGGGGTATCCGGGGCCAACGTCCTGACTTTC CASRQGVSGANVLTF
TRBJ1-5 NA NA TRBV25-1 TGTGCCAGCAGTGAGGCGGATCAGCCCCAGCATTTT CASSEADQPQHF
TRBJ2-7 NA TRBD2 TRBV13 TGTGCCAGCAGCTCAGGACTAGCGGGGGTCTACGAGCAGTACTTC CASSSGLAGVYEQYF
TRBJ1-2 NA NA TRBV28 TGTGCCAGCAGTTTAAGGGGATGGGGCTACACCTTC CASSLRGWGYTF
TRBJ2-3 NA NA TRBV7-9 TGTGCCAGCAGCTTAGAGGGGGGGCGCACAGATACGCAGTATTTT CASSLEGGRTDTQYF
TRBJ1-6 NA NA TRBV28 TGTGCCAGCTGGGGACTGTATAATTCACCCCTCCACTTT CASWGLYNSPLHF
TRBJ2-1 few TRBD1 TRBV10-3 TGTGCCATCAGTGCCGGGACAGGGGGGGGAAATGAGCAGTTCTTC CAISAGTGGGNEQFF
TRBJ1-5 NA NA TRBV15 TGTGCCACCAGCAGAGATCCAGGCCTTAGCAATCAGCCCCAGCATTTT CATSRDPGLSNQPQHF
TRBJ2-7 NA NA TRBV5-1 TGCGCCAGCAGCTGGGGTACGGGAACCTACGAGCAGTACTTC CASSWGTGTYEQYF
TRBJ1-5 once NA TRBV4-1 TGCGCCAGCAGCCAAGATCAAAACAGGGTTGATCAGCCCCAGCATTTT CASSQDQNRVDQPQHF